What follows are 30 T cell receptor beta chains derived from one specimen sequenced in a study of OX40 agonist ivuxolimab in advanced cancers. Using immunoSEQ multiplex PCR, the repertoire was profiled, and TCRdb retains in-frame clones only, with some absent. Of 70,000 or so clones in the sample, 80% to 90% were seen once. Sequenced material: CD4+ or CD8+ T cells sorted from blood, taken in a trial of the OX40 agonist ivuxolimab. Receptors were obtained from an adult with an advanced solid tumor such as melanoma, head and neck, liver or kidney cancer.

The J gene is TRBJ1-4, the V gene TRBV5-1; 12 bases align to TRBD1. V dropped 2 bases and J dropped 3; count of bases not matched to a gene: 8. The CDR3 sequence is 18 residues long. Germline-derived CDR1 and CDR2 are SGHRS and YFSETQ. The CDR3 sequence is CASSFAGTGGASNEKLFF. The CDR3 bases are TGCGCCAGCAGCTTTGCCGGGACAGGGGGCGCGTCTAATGAAAAACTGTTTTTT.

The chain combines TRBV2 with TRBJ2-7, with 10 bases lining up with TRBD1. Germline-derived CDR1 and CDR2 are SNHLY and FYNNEI. With 4 bases clipped from V and 0 bases from J, the junction kept 6 bases outside the gene matches. The CDR3 covers 16 residues. In DNA, the CDR3 is TGTGCCAGCAGTGCCATCGACAGGGGGCCCTCCTACGAGCAGTACTTC. This codes for CASSAIDRGPSYEQYF.

The J gene is TRBJ2-7, the V gene TRBV7-9, with D possibly being TRBD2 (6 bases). CDR3 size: 17 residues. CDR1 is SEHNR and CDR2 is FQNEAQ in the germline V gene (reference sequence). V lost 5 bases and J 5 bases, leaving 25 bases between the germline ends. The chain's CDR3 is CASSPQMGSGSPNEQYF. CDR3 sequence (DNA): TGTGCCAGCAGCCCTCAGATGGGCAGCGGGTCCCCTAACGAGCAGTACTTC.

The chain recombines TRBV10-3 with TRBJ1-3; D perhaps matches TRBD1 (6 bases). Germline CDR1 ENHRY, CDR2 SYGVKD. V shed 4 bases and J shed 0 bases, with 16 bases lying between them. The CDR3 totals 17 residues. CDR3 sequence: CAISGAGGLSSGNTIYF. CDR3 nucleotides: TGTGCCATCAGTGGGGCTGGGGGCCTTAGCTCTGGAAACACCATATATTTT.

This chain connects TRBV28 to TRBJ2-7, with 7 bases fitting TRBD1. The germline gives CDR1 MDHEN, CDR2 SYDVKM. The CDR3 extends over 17 amino acids. V shed 4 bases, J shed 3 bases, and the junction held 15 bases outside the gene matches. CDR3 in DNA: TGTGCCAGCAGTTCCCCGTCTTCGGGACAGAAAATCTACGAGCAGTACTTC. Translation gives CASSSPSSGQKIYEQYF.

CDR3 residues: CASSPGGGGNSGANVLTF. The CDR3 DNA reads TGTGCCAGCAGCCCCGGGGGGGGCGGTAACTCTGGGGCCAACGTCCTGACTTTC. The chain carries TRBV5-4 and TRBJ2-6, with 8 bases lining up with TRBD2. V shed 4 bases, J shed 0 bases, and the junction held 9 bases outside the gene matches. The CDR3 is made up of 18 amino acids. The germline gives CDR1 SGHNT, CDR2 YYREEE (reference sequence).

This clone was detected a few times. CDR3 bases: TGTGCCATCAGTGAGGGGGGGACTGAAGCTTTCTTT. Its translation: CAISEGGTEAFF. The rearrangement joins TRBV10-3 to TRBJ1-1; tentatively, D is TRBD1 (5 bases). The germline V gene has CDR1 ENHRY and CDR2 SYGVKD. CDR3 length: 12 amino acids. Trimming took off 2 bases at V and 5 bases at J, with 6 bases between the two ends.

The gene calls are TRBV6-5 and TRBJ1-3, with 9 positions matching TRBD1. Unmatched junction bases numbered 5, after V lost 6 bases and J lost 8 bases. The CDR3 extends over 13 amino acids. Germline CDR1 reads MNHEY; CDR2 reads SVGAGI. The CDR3 reads CASRPRQGDTIYF. Written as DNA, the CDR3 is TGTGCCAGCAGGCCCCGACAGGGGGACACCATATATTTT.

Concerning this clone itself: Compared with germline, one end of the junction differs, possibly owing to a read error. The chain has TRBV7-9 and TRBJ2-7, with D possibly TRBD1 on 6 matching bases. The CDR3 length is 15 residues. Looked up from germline, CDR1 is SEHNR and CDR2 is FQNEAQ (reference sequence). The CDR3 reads CASSLGTGWWYEQYF. CDR3 nucleotide sequence: TGTGCCAGCAGTTTAGGAACAGGGTGGTGGTACGAGCAGTACTTC.

V gene TRBV6-6 combines with J gene TRBJ2-7, with D perhaps matching TRBD1 or TRBD2 (5 bases each). There are 13 residues in the CDR3. Germline V gene data show CDR1 as MNHNY and CDR2 as SVGAGI (reference sequence). V lost 7 bases and J lost 7, with 17 bases in between. The CDR3 coding sequence is TGTGCCAGCATAGGGCCAGGGTCGGGGGAGCAGTACTTC. Protein product: CASIGPGSGEQYF.

V is TRBV29-1 and J is TRBJ1-1; D gene uncertain. Deletions cut 7 bases from V and 1 base from J, with 16 bases between. From germline, CDR1 is SQVTM and CDR2 ANQGSEA. This CDR3 is built from 14 residues. The CDR3, as DNA: TGCAGCGCCAAAACGGGGATTCCGAACACTGAAGCTTTCTTT. Residues: CSAKTGIPNTEAFF.

The chain links TRBV5-4 to TRBJ2-7; TRBD1 aligns across 9 bases. Unmatched junction bases numbered 8, after V lost 4 bases and J lost 6 bases. The length of the CDR3 is 14 residues. Germline CDR1 is SGHNT and CDR2 is YYREEE (reference sequence). This chain's CDR3 is CASSPGQGNFEQYF. As DNA, the CDR3 is TGTGCCAGCAGCCCGGGACAGGGTAACTTCGAGCAGTACTTC.

As DNA, the CDR3 is TGTGCCAGCTCACCAGAGGCCCCCACAGGGGGCTCTGGAAACACCATATATTTT. This translates into CASSPEAPTGGSGNTIYF. The genes are TRBV18 and TRBJ1-3; 8 nucleotides match TRBD1. CDR3 length: 18 residues. Germline CDR1 reads KGHSH; CDR2 reads LQKENI. V dropped 2 bases and J dropped 0; count of bases not matched to a gene: 9.

For the CDR3, the DNA is TGTGCCAGCTCACCGCGCACGGACAGTCCGAACACCGGGGAGCTGTTTTTT. Its protein product is CASSPRTDSPNTGELFF. The chain employs TRBV18 and TRBJ2-2; TRBD1 is a possible D gene (6 bases). The ends were cut back, 3 bases at V and 0 bases at J, with 14 bases in the middle. Per germline, CDR1 KGHSH and CDR2 LQKENI. The CDR3 loop spans 17 amino acids.

The CDR3 DNA follows: TGCGCCAGCAGTGATGGGACAGGGAGGGACGAGCAGTACTTC. Encoded protein: CASSDGTGRDEQYF. The chain carries TRBV10-1 and TRBJ2-7, with 9 positions matching TRBD1. V shed 3 bases and J 5 bases; nucleotides not matched to a gene: 5. Germline values: CDR1 WNHNN, CDR2 SYGVQD (reference sequence). The CDR3 is 14 residues long.

This chain connects TRBV7-8 to TRBJ2-7, with TRBD2 matching 7 bases. This CDR3 has 15 amino acids. Trimming at V came to 5 bases and at J to 3 bases, leaving 10 bases not matched to a gene. Germline V gene lookup returns CDR1 SGHVS and CDR2 FQNEAQ. CDR3 DNA sequence: TGTGCCAGCAGCGCCCGGGACTACGCGAACTACGAGCAGTACTTC. Translation: CASSARDYANYEQYF.

This clone was seen once. The rearrangement links TRBV10-1 to TRBJ1-2; no firm D call. V lost 0 bases, J lost 7 bases, and 15 bases lay in between. Germline CDR1 reads WNHNN; CDR2 reads SYGVQD (reference sequence). The CDR3 is 15 amino acids. CDR3 in amino acids: CASSESGYERGGYTF. CDR3 in DNA: TGCGCCAGCAGTGAGTCAGGGTACGAGCGTGGTGGCTACACCTTC.

The chain employs TRBV5-1 and TRBJ2-7; TRBD2 matches 10 bases. V shed 0 bases, J shed 7 bases, and the junction held 10 bases outside the gene matches. Germline values: CDR1 SGHRS, CDR2 YFSETQ. This CDR3 contains 16 residues. The CDR3 region has the DNA TGCGCCAGCAGCTTGGGCCTTACTAGCGGGGAAGGTGAGCAGTACTTC. The encoded protein is CASSLGLTSGEGEQYF.

Worth noting for this clone: Other DNA sequences within the sample encode an identical CDR3. The V call is TRBV28, the J call TRBJ1-4; 7 bases line up with TRBD1. Per the germline V gene, CDR1 is MDHEN and CDR2 is SYDVKM. J lost 5 bases, V lost 5 bases, and 5 bases had no gene match. The CDR3 is 14 residues long. The CDR3 DNA sequence: TGTGCCAGCAGTCAGGGGGGAGGGAATGAAAAACTGTTTTTT. Translated, it gives CASSQGGGNEKLFF.

This clone was detected a few times. The chain couples TRBV30 to TRBJ1-1; no clear D. The V gene lost 0 bases and the J gene lost 1 base, with 6 bases spanning the gap. The CDR3 consists of 13 residues. Germline V gene sequence: CDR1 GTSNPN, CDR2 SVGIG (reference sequence). CDR3 nucleotides: TGTGCCTGGAGTGTTGGAGCGAACACTGAAGCTTTCTTT. This codes for CAWSVGANTEAFF.

V gene TRBV19 combines with J gene TRBJ1-2, with TRBD1 matching 7 bases. Germline V lookup: CDR1 LNHDA, CDR2 SQIVND (reference sequence). J lost 6 bases, V lost 6 bases, and 1 base had no gene match. There are 11 residues in the CDR3. The CDR3: CASRQGNGYTF. CDR3 DNA sequence: TGTGCCAGTAGACAGGGGAATGGCTACACCTTC.

This clone was observed once. The chain couples TRBV11-3 to TRBJ1-5, with 9 bases identical to TRBD1. Germline CDR1 is SGHNT and CDR2 is YENEEA. CDR3 length equals 15 residues. With 5 bases clipped from V and 6 bases from J, the junction kept 8 bases outside the gene matches. The CDR3 sequence is CASSRDREGAQPQHF. In DNA, the CDR3 is TGTGCCAGCAGCCGGGACAGGGAGGGCGCTCAGCCCCAGCATTTT.

The genes are TRBV11-3 and TRBJ2-5, with TRBD2 matching 14 bases. The CDR3 sequence is 17 residues long. Germline V gene lookup returns CDR1 SGHNT and CDR2 YENEEA. V shed 1 base, J shed 6 bases, and the junction held 7 bases outside the gene matches. The CDR3 reads CASSLAMTSGGEKTQYF. DNA of the CDR3: TGTGCCAGCAGCTTAGCTATGACTAGCGGGGGGGAGAAGACCCAGTACTTC.

The V call is TRBV6-5, the J call TRBJ2-1, with D unclear. Trimming left V 7 bases short and J 0 bases short, with 13 bases between. Germline CDR1 reads MNHEY; CDR2 reads SVGAGI. The CDR3 has 15 amino acids. CDR3 DNA sequence: TGTGCCAGCACCGCCTCGGGTAGCTCCTACAATGAGCAGTTCTTC. Translating it yields CASTASGSSYNEQFF.

The rearrangement uses TRBV9 and TRBJ2-4; the match to TRBD1 covers 9 bases. The V segment lost 3 bases and the J segment 0 bases; nucleotides outside the gene matches: 7. CDR1 and CDR2 from the germline V gene are SGDLS and YYNGEE. The CDR3 runs to 17 residues. DNA of the CDR3: TGTGCCAGCAGCGCGGACAGGGGAGTACTAGCCAAAAACATTCAGTACTTC. Protein: CASSADRGVLAKNIQYF.

The CDR3 spells CASSSGGDNTGELFF. The CDR3 bases are TGTGCCAGCAGCTCGGGCGGGGACAACACCGGGGAGCTGTTTTTT. J is TRBJ2-2 and V is TRBV7-2; a possible D gene is TRBD2 (6 bases). Between the trimmed V and J ends, which lost 4 bases and 2 bases, there was a span of 11 bases. Germline-derived CDR1 and CDR2 are SGHTA and FQGNSA. The CDR3 loop spans 15 amino acids.

The genes are TRBV10-3 and TRBJ1-1; 7 bases match TRBD1. The germline V gene encodes CDR1 ENHRY and CDR2 SYGVKD. The CDR3 runs to 16 residues. V shed 10 bases and J 1 base; nucleotides not matched to a gene: 15. CDR3 in amino acids: CATQDNNRGANTEAFF. The CDR3 DNA is TGTGCCACCCAAGACAATAACAGGGGCGCGAACACTGAAGCTTTCTTT.

The gene calls are TRBV28 and TRBJ1-2, with D hard to call. CDR3 size: 15 residues. CDR1 and CDR2 (germline): MDHEN, SYDVKM. V was cut by 5 bases and J by 5 bases, with 18 bases left in between. The CDR3 bases are TGTGCCAGCAGTCCCTCAGGTCGGGCCGAGTATGGCTACACCTTC. It translates to CASSPSGRAEYGYTF.

This clone was recorded only once. This rearrangement joins TRBV30 to TRBJ1-1; no clear D gene. The CDR3 loop spans 14 amino acids. Germline CDR1 GTSNPN, CDR2 SVGIG (reference sequence). The V gene lost 2 bases and the J gene lost 3 bases, with 13 bases spanning the gap. CDR3 bases: TGTGCCTGGAGTTGGGTAGGTTCGGACACTGAAGCTTTCTTT. It encodes CAWSWVGSDTEAFF. Full variable domain (outside the CDR3, taken from reference TRBV30 and TRBJ1-1): SQTIHQWPATLVQPVGSPLSLECTVEGTSNPNLYWYRQAAGRGLQLLFYSVGIGQISSEVPQNLSASRPQDRQFILSSKKLLLSDSGFYLCAWSWVGSDTEAFFGQGTRLTVV.

This clone was detected only a few times. Other DNA sequences of this sample code for an identical CDR3. The V and J genes are TRBV6-5 and TRBJ1-2; 10 bases are a match to TRBD1. This CDR3 region has 16 residues. CDR1 is MNHEY, CDR2 SVGAGI, per germline. Trimming cost V 0 bases and J 5 bases; bases outside gene matches: 6. CDR3 loop: CASSYSRTGGGYGYTF. The CDR3 DNA reads as TGTGCCAGCAGTTACTCAAGGACAGGGGGAGGATATGGCTACACCTTC.